These 30 T cell receptor beta chains originate from one sample sequenced in a study of spatial heterogeneity in lung cancer. TCRdb reprocessed the 5' RACE reads via MiXCR and lists one record per CDR3 protein. The sample records 90,000 to 95,000 distinct CDR3 sequences, 9.5% to 15% being singletons. Documented time point: sample taken at primary tumor resection. The sequencing here drew on PBMCs, taken at surgery. These receptors all come from a male donor with early-stage non-small cell lung cancer.

This clonotype was found a few times. In DNA, the CDR3 is TGTGCCAGCAGTATACCGCCGGGGGGGCAGTACTTC. It encodes CASSIPPGGQYF. The chain employs TRBV6-1 and TRBJ2-7, with 7 bases matching TRBD2. Losses at the gene ends were 5 bases for V and 9 bases for J; bases not matched to a gene: 7. This CDR3 has 12 amino acids. The germline gives CDR1 MNHNS, CDR2 SASEGT.

This clonotype came up a few times. This sequence joins TRBV4-3 and TRBJ2-3; a weak D match, TRBD2 (5 bases). The length of the CDR3 is 16 residues. In germline, CDR1 is LGHNA, CDR2 YSLEER. V gave up 0 bases and J gave up 3 bases, with 13 bases separating them. The CDR3 DNA reads as TGCGCCAGCAGCCAAGACACGGGGTTGGGAACAGATACGCAGTATTTT. Amino acid sequence: CASSQDTGLGTDTQYF.

The chain carries TRBV20-1 and TRBJ2-3; 7 nucleotides align to TRBD1. The CDR3 runs 13 residues. J was trimmed by 0 bases and V by 5 bases; bases with no gene match: 2. Germline-derived CDR1 and CDR2 are DFQATT and SNEGSKA (reference sequence). The CDR3 sequence: CSAEGQSTDTQYF. The CDR3 bases are TGCAGTGCTGAGGGACAGAGCACAGATACGCAGTATTTT.

This clonotype was seen a few times. The V and J genes are TRBV2 and TRBJ2-7, with 8 positions matching TRBD1. CDR1 and CDR2 from the germline V gene are SNHLY and FYNNEI. The CDR3 has 13 residues. Losses at the gene ends were 6 bases for V and 3 bases for J; bases not matched to a gene: 4. CDR3 sequence (DNA): TGTGCCAGCAGCGAGGGACAGGTCTACGAGCAGTACTTC. Protein: CASSEGQVYEQYF. The full variable domain, its missing parts supplied by reference TRBV2 and TRBJ2-7, is EPEVTQTPSHQVTQMGQEVILRCVPISNHLYFYWYRQILGQKVEFLVSFYNNEISEKSEIFDDQFSVERPDGSNFTLKIRSTKLEDSAMYFCASSEGQVYEQYFGPGTRLTVT.

The genes are TRBV2 and TRBJ2-7; D ambiguous. This CDR3 has 13 amino acids. V was cut by 6 bases and J by 6 bases, with 15 bases left in between. Germline V gives CDR1 SNHLY, CDR2 FYNNEI. The CDR3 nucleotides are TGTGCCAGCAGGCTAGTCGAATCGGGCGAGCAGTACTTC. This codes for CASRLVESGEQYF. Complete variable domain (other parts from reference TRBV2 and TRBJ2-7): EPEVTQTPSHQVTQMGQEVILRCVPISNHLYFYWYRQILGQKVEFLVSFYNNEISEKSEIFDDQFSVERPDGSNFTLKIRSTKLEDSAMYFCASRLVESGEQYFGPGTRLTVT.

V gene TRBV11-2 combines with J gene TRBJ2-7; TRBD2 agrees at 13 bases. The CDR3 has 14 amino acids. CDR1 SGHAT and CDR2 FQNNGV come from the germline V gene. J lost 6 bases, V lost 6 bases, and 5 bases had no gene match. CDR3 region: CASSSGLAGPEQYF. Written as DNA, the CDR3 is TGTGCCAGCAGTTCGGGACTAGCGGGGCCCGAGCAGTACTTC.

This clonotype was observed a few times. The V and J genes are TRBV6-5 and TRBJ2-5; D tentatively reads TRBD1 or TRBD2 (6 bases each). Germline V gives CDR1 MNHEY, CDR2 SVGAGI. The CDR3 runs 18 residues. V gave up 2 bases and J gave up 4 bases, with 23 bases separating them. The CDR3 is CASSYASRLGGSAETQYF. CDR3 nucleotides: TGTGCCAGCAGTTACGCCTCCCGACTCGGGGGCTCCGCAGAGACCCAGTACTTC.

This chain links TRBV20-1 with TRBJ1-1; 7 bases are shared with TRBD1. Germline trimming cut 6 bases from V and 2 bases from J; bases unmatched to any gene: 3. The CDR3 covers 12 residues. Germline CDR1 is DFQATT and CDR2 is SNEGSKA (reference sequence). CDR3 sequence reads: CSAGDRNTEAFF. The CDR3 DNA follows: TGCAGTGCAGGGGACAGAAACACTGAAGCTTTCTTT.

This rearrangement joins TRBV2 to TRBJ2-7; D unresolved. V was pared by 7 bases and J by 7 bases, with 20 bases between. CDR3 length: 14 amino acids. Germline CDR1 and CDR2: SNHLY and FYNNEI. The CDR3 DNA follows: TGTGCCAGCAAGTTTTTGAAGGCGAGTTTGGAGCAGTACTTC. Protein product: CASKFLKASLEQYF. Complete variable domain (other parts from reference TRBV2 and TRBJ2-7): EPEVTQTPSHQVTQMGQEVILRCVPISNHLYFYWYRQILGQKVEFLVSFYNNEISEKSEIFDDQFSVERPDGSNFTLKIRSTKLEDSAMYFCASKFLKASLEQYFGPGTRLTVT.

V is TRBV7-2 and J is TRBJ2-7; D is uncertain. The CDR3 totals 14 residues. Germline V gene data show CDR1 as SGHTA and CDR2 as FQGNSA. Trimming shortened V by 3 bases and J by 1 base, and 10 bases separated the two germline ends. The chain's CDR3 is CASSFQVDSYEQYF. Written as DNA, the CDR3 is TGTGCCAGCAGCTTCCAGGTCGATTCCTACGAGCAGTACTTC. The full variable domain, its missing parts supplied by reference TRBV7-2 and TRBJ2-7, is GAGVSQSPSNKVTEKGKDVELRCDPISGHTALYWYRQSLGQGLEFLIYFQGNSAPDKSGLPSDRFSAERTGGSVSTLTIQRTQQEDSAVYLCASSFQVDSYEQYFGPGTRLTVT.

This clonotype was detected a few times. The chain is built from TRBV7-2 and TRBJ1-2, with 10 bases aligning to TRBD1. The ends lost 1 base at V and 7 bases at J; junction bases unmatched: 3. This CDR3 spans 14 amino acids. Per germline, CDR1 SGHTA and CDR2 FQGNSA. Here the CDR3 DNA reads TGTGCCAGCAGCTTAGAGGGGACAGGGGTTGGCTACACCTTC. Residues: CASSLEGTGVGYTF.

This clonotype turned up a few times. This chain connects TRBV6-5 to TRBJ2-3; 7 bases align to TRBD1. CDR1 MNHEY and CDR2 SVGAGI come from the germline V gene. The CDR3 loop spans 15 amino acids. V dropped 6 bases and J dropped 1; count of bases not matched to a gene: 7. The CDR3 nucleotides are TGTGCCAGCAGCCCCGGACAGGTTCGCACAGATACGCAGTATTTT. This translates into CASSPGQVRTDTQYF.

The chain couples TRBV3-1 to TRBJ2-1, with TRBD2 matching over 13 bases. The CDR3 sequence is 17 residues long. The V gene end was trimmed by 4 bases and the J gene end by 1 base; junction bases not matched to a gene: 4. Germline CDR1 and CDR2: LGHDT and YNNKEL (reference sequence). CDR3 DNA: TGTGCCAGCAGCCGCTCGACTAGCGGGAGGTCCTACAATGAGCAGTTCTTC. Its translation is CASSRSTSGRSYNEQFF.

J is TRBJ2-5 and V is TRBV2; TRBD1 might be the D (6 bases). Deletions cut 3 bases from V and 3 bases from J, with 14 bases between. The CDR3 is 15 residues long. From germline, CDR1 is SNHLY and CDR2 FYNNEI. Here the CDR3 reads CASSDKPGQKETQYF. CDR3 DNA: TGTGCCAGCAGTGATAAACCGGGACAAAAAGAGACCCAGTACTTC.

This clonotype was recorded a few times. This chain uses TRBV12-3 or TRBV12-4 with TRBJ2-7; D is perhaps TRBD2 (6 bases). V lost 3 bases to trimming and J lost 7 bases, with 19 bases between them. The CDR3 spans 15 residues. Here the CDR3 DNA reads TGTGCCAGCAGTTTTCGCGGGACCTTAGGAGATGAGCAGTACTTC. This gives the protein CASSFRGTLGDEQYF.

The chain uses TRBV27 and TRBJ1-5; D possibly corresponds to TRBD1 (5 bases). Trimming removed 5 bases at V and 6 bases at J, with 20 bases between. Germline loops: CDR1 MNHEY, CDR2 SMNVEV (reference sequence). There are 16 residues in the CDR3. This chain's CDR3 is CASSLRGGARIQPQHF. In nucleotides, the CDR3 is TGTGCCAGCAGTCTCCGAGGAGGGGCGCGTATTCAGCCCCAGCATTTT.

This clonotype was seen a few times. This chain links TRBV5-1 with TRBJ2-3; D gene ambiguous. V lost 1 base, J lost 4 bases, and 10 bases lay in between. This CDR3 region has 14 residues. Germline lookup yields CDR1 SGHRS and CDR2 YFSETQ. The CDR3 DNA follows: TGCGCCAGCAGCTTGTTCCTAGTTCCAGATACGCAGTATTTT. It is translated as CASSLFLVPDTQYF.

The chain recombines TRBV4-1 with TRBJ2-1; TRBD2 aligns across 10 bases. Germline trimming cut 5 bases from V and 7 bases from J; bases unmatched to any gene: 8. Per germline, CDR1 MGHRA and CDR2 YSYEKL. This CDR3 has 15 residues. The CDR3 coding sequence is TGCGCCAGCAGCAAGATGGGACTAGCGCTGAATGAGCAGTTCTTC. Its translation is CASSKMGLALNEQFF.

This clonotype showed up just a few times. The chain combines TRBV18 with TRBJ1-4, with D tentatively TRBD1 (5 bases). Germline V lookup: CDR1 KGHSH, CDR2 LQKENI. V was clipped by 3 bases and J by 7 bases, with 12 bases between them. The CDR3 is 14 residues long. The CDR3 region has the DNA TGTGCCAGCTCACCTAGTAGGGGAGGTGAAAAACTGTTTTTT. Translated, it gives CASSPSRGGEKLFF.

This clonotype has at least ten counts. The chain uses TRBV7-8 and TRBJ2-3, with D unclear. Trimming pared 3 bases from V and 5 bases from J, leaving 12 bases between. The CDR3 consists of 14 residues. CDR1 and CDR2 (germline): SGHVS, FQNEAQ. This chain's CDR3 is CASSLETLGDTQYF. The DNA of the CDR3 is TGTGCCAGCAGCTTGGAGACTTTAGGAGATACGCAGTATTTT.

The DNA for the CDR3 is TGTGCCAGCACCCTGACAGGAGTTTACAATGAGCAGTTCTTC. Encoded protein: CASTLTGVYNEQFF. This chain joins TRBV6-2 or TRBV6-3 and TRBJ2-1; D possibly corresponds to TRBD1 (6 bases). The CDR3 spans 14 residues. The germline V gene encodes CDR1 MNHEY and CDR2 SVGEGT. The ends were cut back, 7 bases at V and 4 bases at J, with 14 bases in the middle.

This clonotype was found a few times. The genes are TRBV4-3 and TRBJ2-1, with 7 bases matching TRBD1. Trimming cost V 3 bases and J 7 bases; bases outside gene matches: 12. Germline values: CDR1 LGHNA, CDR2 YSLEER. The CDR3 extends over 16 amino acids. DNA for the CDR3: TGCGCCAGCAGCCACCTCGGACAGGTTGGCGCTAATGAGCAGTTCTTC. Translation gives CASSHLGQVGANEQFF.

Ten or more counts support this clonotype. This chain uses TRBV7-2 with TRBJ2-3; TRBD2 matches at 8 bases. Germline CDR1 SGHTA, CDR2 FQGNSA. J was trimmed by 4 bases and V by 3 bases; bases with no gene match: 6. The CDR3 length is 15 residues. The DNA of the CDR3 is TGTGCCAGCAGCTTCAGCGGGAGTTTTGCAGATACGCAGTATTTT. Residues: CASSFSGSFADTQYF.

This chain links TRBV10-3 with TRBJ2-7, with a tentative D call TRBD2 (7 bases). Deletions cut 8 bases from V and 2 bases from J, with 16 bases between. The germline CDR1 and CDR2 sequences are ENHRY and SYGVKD. The CDR3 runs 14 residues. CDR3 loop: CAIARGAYTYEQYF. The CDR3 region has the DNA TGTGCCATCGCCCGGGGGGCCTATACCTACGAGCAGTACTTC.

The table lists this clonotype with a few counts. This chain uses TRBV7-2 with TRBJ1-3, with TRBD1 identical over 8 bases. This CDR3 contains 17 residues. In germline, CDR1 is SGHTA, CDR2 FQGNSA. After removal of 5 bases from V and 0 bases from J, the junction contained 9 bases not matched to a gene. CDR3 protein: CASSPTGGPFSGNTIYF. In DNA, the CDR3 is TGTGCCAGCAGCCCCACAGGGGGGCCCTTCTCTGGAAACACCATATATTTT.

V gene TRBV5-1 combines with J gene TRBJ1-6; tentative D call: TRBD1 (5 bases). CDR3 length: 15 residues. The V gene's germline CDR1 is SGHRS and CDR2 YFSETQ. V dropped 3 bases and J dropped 5 bases, with 12 bases sitting between them. The CDR3: CASSSSGPDNSPLHF. The CDR3 DNA reads TGCGCCAGCAGCTCCTCGGGACCTGATAATTCACCCCTCCACTTT. Combining the CDR3 with reference TRBV5-1 and TRBJ1-6 gives the whole variable domain KAGVTQTPRYLIKTRGQQVTLSCSPISGHRSVSWYQQTPGQGLQFLFEYFSETQRNKGNFPGRFSGRQFSNSRSEMNVSTLELGDSALYLCASSSSGPDNSPLHFGNGTRLTVT.

The V and J genes are TRBV27 and TRBJ2-7; 11 bases are a match to TRBD2. This CDR3 comprises 15 residues. J lost 3 bases, V lost 6 bases, and 7 bases had no gene match. The germline V gene encodes CDR1 MNHEY and CDR2 SMNVEV (reference sequence). CDR3 coding DNA: TGTGCCAGCAGGACTCGACTAGCGGGGCGCTACGAGCAGTACTTC. Protein product: CASRTRLAGRYEQYF.

This clonotype has at least ten counts. V gene TRBV4-1 combines with J gene TRBJ2-7; D gene unclear. CDR1 MGHRA and CDR2 YSYEKL come from the germline V gene. The CDR3 has 13 amino acids. The V end was cut by 1 base, the J end by 2 bases, with 6 bases between. The CDR3 sequence: CASSQGPTYEQYF. The CDR3 nucleotides are TGCGCCAGCAGCCAAGGTCCTACCTACGAGCAGTACTTC.

The sample holds many counts of this clonotype. The chain employs TRBV6-2 or TRBV6-3 and TRBJ1-2; the match to TRBD1 covers 7 bases. The CDR3 sequence is 15 residues long. V trimming: 0 bases; J trimming: 10 bases; junction bases outside the gene matches: 11. Germline lookup yields CDR1 MNHEY and CDR2 SVGEGT. The CDR3 loop is CASSYSDRPNNVYTF. The CDR3 DNA reads TGTGCCAGCAGTTACTCGGACAGGCCCAATAATGTCTACACCTTC.

This clonotype was detected only a few times. The chain links TRBV28 to TRBJ2-3, with D unclear. This CDR3 region has 14 residues. Germline values: CDR1 MDHEN, CDR2 SYDVKM. The V end was cut by 5 bases, the J end by 1 base, with 10 bases between. The chain's CDR3 is CASSPTRGTDTQYF. In DNA, the CDR3 is TGTGCCAGCAGTCCCACCCGGGGCACAGATACGCAGTATTTT.